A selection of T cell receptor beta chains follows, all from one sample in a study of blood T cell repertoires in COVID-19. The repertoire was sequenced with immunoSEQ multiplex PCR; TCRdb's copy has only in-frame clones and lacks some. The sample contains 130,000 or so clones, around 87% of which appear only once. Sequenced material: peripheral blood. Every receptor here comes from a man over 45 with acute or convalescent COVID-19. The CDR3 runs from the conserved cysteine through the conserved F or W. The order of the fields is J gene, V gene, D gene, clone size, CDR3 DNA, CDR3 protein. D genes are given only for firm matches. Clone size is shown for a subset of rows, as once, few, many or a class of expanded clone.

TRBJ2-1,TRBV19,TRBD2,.,TGTGCCAGTAGCGGACTAGGTTCCTACAATGAGCAGTTCTTC,CASSGLGSYNEQFF
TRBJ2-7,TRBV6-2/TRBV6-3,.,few,TGTGCCAGCAGCCTCCAGGGCTACGAGCAGTACTTC,CASSLQGYEQYF
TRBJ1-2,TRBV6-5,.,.,TGTGCCAGCAGTTACTCACGAGGGAGCGGCTACACCTTC,CASSYSRGSGYTF
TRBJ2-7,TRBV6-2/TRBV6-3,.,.,TGTGCCAGCAGTCGGACAACACTACACTTC,CASSRTTLHF
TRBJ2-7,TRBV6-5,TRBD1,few,TGTGCCAGCAGTTATGGGACAGCAATCTACGAGCAGTACTTC,CASSYGTAIYEQYF
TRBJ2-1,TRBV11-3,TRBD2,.,TGTGCCAGCAGCTTAGGAAGGACTAGCGGGAACAATGAGCAGTTCTTC,CASSLGRTSGNNEQFF
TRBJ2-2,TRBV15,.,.,TGTGCCACCAGCAGTCCTAAGGGGGGGCCGGGCACCGGGGAGCTGTTTTTT,CATSSPKGGPGTGELFF
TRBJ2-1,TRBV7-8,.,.,TGTGCCAGCAGCTTAGCCAGGGTACACTCCTACAATGAGCAGTTCTTC,CASSLARVHSYNEQFF
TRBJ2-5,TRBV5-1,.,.,TGCGCCAGCAGCTCCCAGATCCAAGAGACCCAGTACTTC,CASSSQIQETQYF
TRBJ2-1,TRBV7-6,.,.,TGTGCCAGCAGCTCTACTGTCAATGAGCAGTTCTTC,CASSSTVNEQFF
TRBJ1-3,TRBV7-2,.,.,TGTGCCAGCGGGGAACAGGCTCTTTCTGGAAACACCATATATTTT,CASGEQALSGNTIYF
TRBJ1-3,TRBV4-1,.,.,TGCGCCAGCAGCTTAAACCCGGGTTCCGGAAACACCATATATTTT,CASSLNPGSGNTIYF
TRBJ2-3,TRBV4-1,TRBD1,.,TGCGCCAGCAGCCGGATCAACTCCGGGACAGGGGGCGCGGATACGCAGTATTTT,CASSRINSGTGGADTQYF